The clone carrying this TCR beta chain was seen only a few times. The antigen is not known. The data belong to a study of T cell repertoires in cytomegalovirus infection. Turning to the study itself: An indication of both CMV infection and matching HLA type came from public TCR beta signatures. General study findings and limits: There were HLA-C-restricted CMV-specific TCR beta clonotypes dominating the ex vivo response.

CDR1 is SGHNT, CDR2 YYREEE, per germline (reference sequence). The CDR3 has 14 amino acids. J gave up 5 bases and V 0 bases, and 4 bases lay outside the gene matches. TCRdb processed the reads anew with MiXCR; each CDR3 protein has one entry. The sample lists around 140,000 distinct CDR3 sequences, roughly 32% occurring once. The chain has TRBV5-4 and TRBJ2-5, with 7 positions matching TRBD2. The clonotype was recovered from a human donor in good health (CMV status not recorded). Some clones in this sample may be carry-over from other donors' samples. The specimen comprised CD8+ T cells from cultured PBMCs, sampled from culture after CMV antigen stimulation. CDR3 sequence reads: CASSLEMGGETQYF. CDR3 DNA sequence: TGTGCCAGCAGCTTGGAGATGGGGGGGGAGACCCAGTACTTC.